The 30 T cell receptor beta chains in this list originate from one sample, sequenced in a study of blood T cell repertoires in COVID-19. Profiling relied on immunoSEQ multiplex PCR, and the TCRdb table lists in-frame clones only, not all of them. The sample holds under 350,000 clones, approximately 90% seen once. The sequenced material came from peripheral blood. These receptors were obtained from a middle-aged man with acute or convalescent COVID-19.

CDR3 coding DNA: TGTGCCAGCAGTTCTCACATAAACTATGGCTACACCTTC. This codes for CASSSHINYGYTF. V usage is TRBV28 and J usage is TRBJ1-2; D call uncertain. CDR1 and CDR2 from the germline V gene are MDHEN and SYDVKM. The CDR3 covers 13 residues. The V end lost 4 bases, the J end lost 2 bases, and 8 bases lay between the germline ends.

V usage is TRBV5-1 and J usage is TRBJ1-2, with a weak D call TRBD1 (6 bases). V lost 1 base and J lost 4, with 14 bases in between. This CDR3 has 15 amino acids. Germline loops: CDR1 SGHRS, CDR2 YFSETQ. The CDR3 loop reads CASSLYDRNLYGYTF. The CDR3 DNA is TGCGCCAGCAGCTTGTATGACAGGAACCTCTATGGCTACACCTTC.

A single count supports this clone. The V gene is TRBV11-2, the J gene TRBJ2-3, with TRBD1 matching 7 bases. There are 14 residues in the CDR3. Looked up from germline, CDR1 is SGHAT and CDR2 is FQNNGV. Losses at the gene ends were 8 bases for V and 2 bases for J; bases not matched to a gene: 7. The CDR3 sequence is CASSRGLLTDTQYF. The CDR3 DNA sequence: TGTGCCAGCTCTAGGGGGCTACTCACAGATACGCAGTATTTT.

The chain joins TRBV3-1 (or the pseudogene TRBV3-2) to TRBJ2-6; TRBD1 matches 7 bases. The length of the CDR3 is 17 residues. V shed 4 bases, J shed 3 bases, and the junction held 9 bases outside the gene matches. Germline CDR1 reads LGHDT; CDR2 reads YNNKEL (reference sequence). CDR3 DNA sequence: TGTGCCAGCAGCCCGGGACAGAGGATATATGGGGCCAACGTCCTGACTTTC. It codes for CASSPGQRIYGANVLTF.

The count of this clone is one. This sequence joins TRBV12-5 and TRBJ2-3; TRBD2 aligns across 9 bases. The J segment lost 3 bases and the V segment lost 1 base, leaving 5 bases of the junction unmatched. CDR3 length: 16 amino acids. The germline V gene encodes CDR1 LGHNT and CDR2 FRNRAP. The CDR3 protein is CASGLDLAGPTDTQYF. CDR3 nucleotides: TGTGCTAGTGGTTTGGACCTAGCGGGGCCTACAGATACGCAGTATTTT.

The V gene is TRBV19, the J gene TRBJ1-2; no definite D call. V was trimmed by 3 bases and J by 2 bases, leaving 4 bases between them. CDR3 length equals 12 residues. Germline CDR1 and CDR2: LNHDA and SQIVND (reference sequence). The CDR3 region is CASSIQNYGYTF. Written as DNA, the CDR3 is TGTGCCAGTAGTATCCAGAACTATGGCTACACCTTC.

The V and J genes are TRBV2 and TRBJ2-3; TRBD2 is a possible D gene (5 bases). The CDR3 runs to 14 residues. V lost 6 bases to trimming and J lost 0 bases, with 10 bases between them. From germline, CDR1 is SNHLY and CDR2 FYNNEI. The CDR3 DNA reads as TGTGCCAGCAGCTTACTAGTCAGCACAGATACGCAGTATTTT. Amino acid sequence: CASSLLVSTDTQYF.

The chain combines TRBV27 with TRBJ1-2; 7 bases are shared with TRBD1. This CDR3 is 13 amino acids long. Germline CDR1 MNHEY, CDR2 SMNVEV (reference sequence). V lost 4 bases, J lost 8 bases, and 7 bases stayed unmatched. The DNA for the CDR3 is TGTGCCAGCAGTTCCTACAGGGGAGGCGGCTACACCTTC. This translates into CASSSYRGGGYTF.

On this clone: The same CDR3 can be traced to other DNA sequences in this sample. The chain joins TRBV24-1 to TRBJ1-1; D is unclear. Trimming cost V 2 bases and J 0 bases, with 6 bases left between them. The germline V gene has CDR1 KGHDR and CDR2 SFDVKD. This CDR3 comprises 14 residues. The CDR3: CATSDSGVNTEAFF. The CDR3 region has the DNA TGTGCCACCAGTGATTCTGGAGTGAACACTGAAGCTTTCTTT.

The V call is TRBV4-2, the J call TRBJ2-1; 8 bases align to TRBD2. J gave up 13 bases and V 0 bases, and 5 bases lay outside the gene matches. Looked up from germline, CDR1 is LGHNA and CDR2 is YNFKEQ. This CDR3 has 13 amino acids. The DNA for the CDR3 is TGTGCCAGCAGCCAAGAAGGGCGGGGGGAACAGTTCTTC. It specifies CASSQEGRGEQFF.

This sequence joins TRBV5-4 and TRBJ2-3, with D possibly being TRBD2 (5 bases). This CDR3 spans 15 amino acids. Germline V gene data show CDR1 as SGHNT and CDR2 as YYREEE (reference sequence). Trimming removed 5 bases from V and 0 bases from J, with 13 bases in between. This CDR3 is CASSPREKSTDTQYF. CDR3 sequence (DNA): TGTGCCAGCAGTCCTAGGGAGAAGAGCACAGATACGCAGTATTTT.

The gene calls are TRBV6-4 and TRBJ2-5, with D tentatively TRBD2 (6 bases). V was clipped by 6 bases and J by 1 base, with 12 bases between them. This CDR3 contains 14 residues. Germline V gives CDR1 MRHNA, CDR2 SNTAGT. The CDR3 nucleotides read TGTGCCAGCAGCGGACGGGGGATCCAAGAGACCCAGTACTTC. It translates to CASSGRGIQETQYF.

The CDR3 is CASSLDQGIGGYTF. CDR3 nucleotides: TGTGCCAGCAGCTTAGACCAGGGTATTGGTGGCTACACCTTC. This chain joins TRBV7-9 and TRBJ1-2, with D possibly matching TRBD1 (5 bases). The CDR3 runs to 14 residues. Germline CDR1 and CDR2: SEHNR and FQNEAQ (reference sequence). Trimming removed 1 base at V and 7 bases at J, with 13 bases between.

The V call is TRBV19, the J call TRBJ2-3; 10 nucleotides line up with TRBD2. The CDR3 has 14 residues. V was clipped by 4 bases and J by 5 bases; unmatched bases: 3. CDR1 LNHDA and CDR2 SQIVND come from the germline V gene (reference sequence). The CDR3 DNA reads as TGTGCCAGTAGTACGAGGACTAGCGGAGATACGCAGTATTTT. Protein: CASSTRTSGDTQYF.

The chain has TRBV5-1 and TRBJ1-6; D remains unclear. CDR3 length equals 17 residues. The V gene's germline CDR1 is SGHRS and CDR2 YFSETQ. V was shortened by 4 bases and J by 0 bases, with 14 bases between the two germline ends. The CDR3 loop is CASSPDSRPSYNSPLHF. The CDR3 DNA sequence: TGCGCCAGCAGCCCGGACTCCCGACCCTCCTATAATTCACCCCTCCACTTT.

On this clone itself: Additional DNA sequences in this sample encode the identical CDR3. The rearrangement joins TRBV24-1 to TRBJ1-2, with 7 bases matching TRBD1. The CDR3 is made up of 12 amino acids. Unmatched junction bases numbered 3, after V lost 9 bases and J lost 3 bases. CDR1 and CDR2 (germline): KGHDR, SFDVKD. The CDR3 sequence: CATSGTDYGYTF. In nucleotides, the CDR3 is TGTGCCACCTCCGGGACAGACTATGGCTACACCTTC.

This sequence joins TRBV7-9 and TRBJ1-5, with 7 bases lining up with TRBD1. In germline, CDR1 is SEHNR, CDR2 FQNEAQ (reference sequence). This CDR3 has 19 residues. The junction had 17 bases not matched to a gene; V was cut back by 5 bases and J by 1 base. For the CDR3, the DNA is TGTGCCAGCAGCCTGGTTGGGTGGACAGGTGGAAGGAGCAATCAGCCCCAGCATTTT. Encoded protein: CASSLVGWTGGRSNQPQHF. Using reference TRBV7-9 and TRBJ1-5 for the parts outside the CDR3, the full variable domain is DTGVSQNPRHKITKRGQNVTFRCDPISEHNRLYWYRQTLGQGPEFLTYFQNEAQLEKSRLLSDRFSAERPKGSFSTLEIQRTEQGDSAMYLCASSLVGWTGGRSNQPQHFGDGTRLSIL.

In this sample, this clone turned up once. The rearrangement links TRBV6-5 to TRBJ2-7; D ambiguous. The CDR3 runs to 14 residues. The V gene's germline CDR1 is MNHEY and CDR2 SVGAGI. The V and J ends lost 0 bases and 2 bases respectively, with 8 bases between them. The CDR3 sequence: CASSYSEQPYEQYF. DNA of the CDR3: TGTGCCAGCAGTTACTCGGAACAGCCCTACGAGCAGTACTTC.

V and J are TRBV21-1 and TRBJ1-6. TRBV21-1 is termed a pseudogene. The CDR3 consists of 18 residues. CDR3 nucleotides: TGTGCCACCTGGGAGGGGGAGGCGATAGGTTCCTTTAATTCACCCCTCCACTTT. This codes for CATWEGEAIGSFNSPLHF.

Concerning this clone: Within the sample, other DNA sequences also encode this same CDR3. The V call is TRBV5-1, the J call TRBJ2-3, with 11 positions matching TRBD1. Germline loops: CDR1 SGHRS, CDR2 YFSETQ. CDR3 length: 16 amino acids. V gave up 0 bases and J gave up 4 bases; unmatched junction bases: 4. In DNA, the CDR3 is TGCGCCAGCAGCTTGGCCCGGGACAGGGGGTCAGATACGCAGTATTTT. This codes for CASSLARDRGSDTQYF.

This CDR3 reads CASSPLTGPNEQFF. The DNA for the CDR3 is TGCGCCAGCAGCCCCTTGACAGGACCCAATGAGCAGTTCTTC. The V and J genes are TRBV5-1 and TRBJ2-1; D may be TRBD1 (6 bases). This CDR3 contains 14 residues. The V end was cut by 4 bases, the J end by 6 bases, with 14 bases between. Per germline, CDR1 SGHRS and CDR2 YFSETQ.

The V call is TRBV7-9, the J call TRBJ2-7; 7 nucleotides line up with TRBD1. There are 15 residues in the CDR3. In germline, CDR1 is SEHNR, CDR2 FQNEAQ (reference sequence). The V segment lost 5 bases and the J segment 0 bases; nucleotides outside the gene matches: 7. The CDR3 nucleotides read TGTGCCAGCAGCACTACAGGGGTCAGCTCCTACGAGCAGTACTTC. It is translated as CASSTTGVSSYEQYF.

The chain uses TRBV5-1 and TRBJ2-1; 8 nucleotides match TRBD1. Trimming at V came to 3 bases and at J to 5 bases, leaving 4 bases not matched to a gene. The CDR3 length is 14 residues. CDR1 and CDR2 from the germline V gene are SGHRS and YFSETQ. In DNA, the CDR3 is TGCGCCAGCAGCTCAGGACAGGGTAACAATGAGCAGTTCTTC. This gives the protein CASSSGQGNNEQFF.

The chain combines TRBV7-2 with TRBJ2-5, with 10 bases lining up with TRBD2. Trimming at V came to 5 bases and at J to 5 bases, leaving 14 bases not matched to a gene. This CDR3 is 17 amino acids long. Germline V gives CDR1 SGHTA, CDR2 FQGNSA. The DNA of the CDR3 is TGTGCCAGCAGCCCCCTCAGGAGCGGGGGGGCCGAGGAGACCCAGTACTTC. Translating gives CASSPLRSGGAEETQYF.

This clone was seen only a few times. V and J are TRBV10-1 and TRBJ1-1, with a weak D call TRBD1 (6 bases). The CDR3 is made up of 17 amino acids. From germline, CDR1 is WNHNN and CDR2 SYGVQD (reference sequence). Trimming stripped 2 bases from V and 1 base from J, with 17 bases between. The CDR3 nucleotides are TGCGCCAGCAGTGAGATGATGGCAGGGGCCCCGAACACTGAAGCTTTCTTT. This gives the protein CASSEMMAGAPNTEAFF.

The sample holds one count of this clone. CDR3 DNA sequence: TGTGCCAGCAGCCCTAGCGGGGGCTCCTACAATGAGCAGTTCTTC. Amino acids: CASSPSGGSYNEQFF. The genes are TRBV5-4 and TRBJ2-1; TRBD2 aligns across 10 bases. The V segment lost 4 bases and the J segment 0 bases; nucleotides outside the gene matches: 1. The CDR3 sequence is 15 residues long. Germline values: CDR1 SGHNT, CDR2 YYREEE (reference sequence).

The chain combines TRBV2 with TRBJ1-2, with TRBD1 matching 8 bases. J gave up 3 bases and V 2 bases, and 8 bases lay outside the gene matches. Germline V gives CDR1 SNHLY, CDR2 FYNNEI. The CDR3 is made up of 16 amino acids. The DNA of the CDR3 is TGTGCCAGCAGTGAACTCTCAGGGGGCGAATACTATGGCTACACCTTC. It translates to CASSELSGGEYYGYTF. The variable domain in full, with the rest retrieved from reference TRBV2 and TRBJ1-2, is EPEVTQTPSHQVTQMGQEVILRCVPISNHLYFYWYRQILGQKVEFLVSFYNNEISEKSEIFDDQFSVERPDGSNFTLKIRSTKLEDSAMYFCASSELSGGEYYGYTFGSGTRLTVV.

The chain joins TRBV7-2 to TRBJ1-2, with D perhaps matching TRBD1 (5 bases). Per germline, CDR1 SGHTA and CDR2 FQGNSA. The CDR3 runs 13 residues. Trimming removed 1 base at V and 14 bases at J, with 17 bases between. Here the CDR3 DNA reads TGTGCCAGCAGCTTAGTTTTGGGGCAGTACTGGACCTTC. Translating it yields CASSLVLGQYWTF.

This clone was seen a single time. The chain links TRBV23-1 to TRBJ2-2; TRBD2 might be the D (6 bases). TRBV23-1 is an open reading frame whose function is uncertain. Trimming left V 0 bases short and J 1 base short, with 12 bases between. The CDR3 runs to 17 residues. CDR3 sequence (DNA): TGCGCCAGCAGTCAATCCCCCCTGCGGGGGAACACCGGGGAGCTGTTTTTT. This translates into CASSQSPLRGNTGELFF.

CDR3 amino acids: CASRVYPYSNQPQHF. As DNA, the CDR3 is TGTGCCAGCAGGGTCTACCCCTATAGCAATCAGCCCCAGCATTTT. The chain is built from TRBV6-5 and TRBJ1-5; D gene unclear. The CDR3 extends over 15 amino acids. Germline CDR1 and CDR2: MNHEY and SVGAGI. The V end lost 6 bases, the J end lost 0 bases, and 12 bases lay between the germline ends.